This T cell receptor (beta chain) was sequenced for a study of pediatric ulcerative colitis. A remark on this clone: Its antigen is not known.

The assay was run at survey level. Assay used: immunoSEQ multiplex PCR; TCRdb lists only in-frame clones, some missing. The data hold about 64,000 clones, with more than 60% observed a single time. Points from the study as a whole: A couple of patients had blood samples with substantially reduced template counts. In rectum, acute severe colitis had expanded clones and less diversity.

The CDR3 contains 15 residues. V lost 2 bases to trimming and J lost 4 bases, with 12 bases between them. Per germline, CDR1 KGHSH and CDR2 LQKENI. The source material was blood. The genes are TRBV18 and TRBJ1-5; D is uncertain. The TCR comes from a boy aged 10-17 years with moderate ulcerative colitis. CDR3 sequence (DNA): TGTGCCAGCTCACCATCAGCGGACGGGAATCAGCCCCAGCATTTT. Translating it yields CASSPSADGNQPQHF.